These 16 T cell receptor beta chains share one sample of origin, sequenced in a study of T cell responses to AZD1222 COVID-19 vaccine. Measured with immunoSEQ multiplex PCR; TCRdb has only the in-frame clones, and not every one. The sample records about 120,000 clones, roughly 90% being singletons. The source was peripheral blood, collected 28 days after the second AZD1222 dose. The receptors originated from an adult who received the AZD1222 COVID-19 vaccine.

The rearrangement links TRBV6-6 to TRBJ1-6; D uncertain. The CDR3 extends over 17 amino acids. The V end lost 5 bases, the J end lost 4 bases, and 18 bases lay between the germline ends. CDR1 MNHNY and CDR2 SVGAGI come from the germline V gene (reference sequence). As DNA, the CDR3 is TGTGCCAGCAGTCAGAGGACCGCCAAGGGTTATAATTCACCCCTCCACTTT. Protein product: CASSQRTAKGYNSPLHF.

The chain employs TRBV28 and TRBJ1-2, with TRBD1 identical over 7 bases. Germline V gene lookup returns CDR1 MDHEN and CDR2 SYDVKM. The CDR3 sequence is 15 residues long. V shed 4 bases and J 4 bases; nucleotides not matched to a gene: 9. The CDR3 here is CASSSPTGRGYGYTF. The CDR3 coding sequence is TGTGCCAGCAGTTCCCCGACAGGGCGAGGCTATGGCTACACCTTC.

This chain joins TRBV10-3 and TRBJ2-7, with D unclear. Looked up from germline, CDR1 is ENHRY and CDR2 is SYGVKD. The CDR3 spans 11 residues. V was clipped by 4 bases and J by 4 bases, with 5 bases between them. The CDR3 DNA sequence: TGTGCCATCAGTGGTACTTACGAGCAGTACTTC. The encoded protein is CAISGTYEQYF.

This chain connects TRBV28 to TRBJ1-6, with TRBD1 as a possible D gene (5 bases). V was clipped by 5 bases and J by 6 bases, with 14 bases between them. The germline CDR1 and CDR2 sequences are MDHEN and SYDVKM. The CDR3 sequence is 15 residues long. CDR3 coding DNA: TGTGCCAGCAGTCCTCCCGCCAGGGCTAATTCACCCCTCCACTTT. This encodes CASSPPARANSPLHF.

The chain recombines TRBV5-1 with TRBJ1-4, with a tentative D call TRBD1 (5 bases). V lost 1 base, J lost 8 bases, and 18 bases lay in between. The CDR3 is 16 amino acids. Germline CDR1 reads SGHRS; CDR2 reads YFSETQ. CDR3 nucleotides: TGCGCCAGCAGCTTGAAGTGGTCCAGGGAAGGCGAAAAACTGTTTTTT. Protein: CASSLKWSREGEKLFF.

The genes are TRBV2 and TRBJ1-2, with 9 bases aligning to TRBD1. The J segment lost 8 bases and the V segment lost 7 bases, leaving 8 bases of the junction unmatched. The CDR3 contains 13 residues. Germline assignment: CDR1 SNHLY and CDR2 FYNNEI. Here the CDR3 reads CASNVRQGEGYTF. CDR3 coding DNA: TGTGCCAGCAACGTCAGACAGGGGGAAGGCTACACCTTC. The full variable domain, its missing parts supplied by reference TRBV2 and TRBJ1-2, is EPEVTQTPSHQVTQMGQEVILRCVPISNHLYFYWYRQILGQKVEFLVSFYNNEISEKSEIFDDQFSVERPDGSNFTLKIRSTKLEDSAMYFCASNVRQGEGYTFGSGTRLTVV.

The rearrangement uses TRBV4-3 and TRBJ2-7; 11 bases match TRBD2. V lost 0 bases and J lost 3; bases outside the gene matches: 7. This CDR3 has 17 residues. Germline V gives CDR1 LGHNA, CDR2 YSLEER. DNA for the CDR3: TGCGCCAGCAGCCAAGATGTAGCGGGGGGGCTTTTCTACGAGCAGTACTTC. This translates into CASSQDVAGGLFYEQYF.

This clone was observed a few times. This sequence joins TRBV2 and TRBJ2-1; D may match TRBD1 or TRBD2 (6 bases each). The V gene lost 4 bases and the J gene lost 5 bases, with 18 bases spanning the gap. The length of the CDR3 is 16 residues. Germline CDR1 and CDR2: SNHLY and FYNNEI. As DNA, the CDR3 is TGTGCCAGCAGTGGCAGGGGACTCACGATAAACAATGAGCAGTTCTTC. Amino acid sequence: CASSGRGLTINNEQFF.

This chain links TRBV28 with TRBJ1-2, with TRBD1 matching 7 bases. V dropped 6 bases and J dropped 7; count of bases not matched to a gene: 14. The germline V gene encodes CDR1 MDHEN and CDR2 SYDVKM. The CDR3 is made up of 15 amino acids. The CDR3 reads CASRPPDRDLSGYTF. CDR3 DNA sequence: TGTGCCAGCAGACCACCTGACAGGGATCTCTCTGGCTACACCTTC.

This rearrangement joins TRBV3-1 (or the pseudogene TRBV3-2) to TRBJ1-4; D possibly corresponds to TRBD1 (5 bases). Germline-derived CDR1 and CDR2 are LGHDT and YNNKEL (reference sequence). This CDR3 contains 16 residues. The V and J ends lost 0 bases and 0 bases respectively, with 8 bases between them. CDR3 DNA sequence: TGTGCCAGCAGCCAAGATGGAGGGGCAACTAATGAAAAACTGTTTTTT. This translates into CASSQDGGATNEKLFF.

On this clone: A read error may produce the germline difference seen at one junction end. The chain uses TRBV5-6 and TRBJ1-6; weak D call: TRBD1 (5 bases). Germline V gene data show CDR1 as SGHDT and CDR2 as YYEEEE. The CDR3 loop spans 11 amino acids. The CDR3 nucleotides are TGTGCCAGCAGCCGGGGACCTACACTAGTCTTT. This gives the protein CASSRGPTLVF.

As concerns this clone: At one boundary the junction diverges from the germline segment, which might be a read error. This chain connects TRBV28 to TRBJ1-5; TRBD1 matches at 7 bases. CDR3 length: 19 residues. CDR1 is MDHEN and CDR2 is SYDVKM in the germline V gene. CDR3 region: CASSLFVGGTAGSNQPQHF. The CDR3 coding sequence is TGTGCCAGCAGCTTATTCGTAGGGGGGACAGCGGGGAGCAATCAGCCCCAGCATTTT.

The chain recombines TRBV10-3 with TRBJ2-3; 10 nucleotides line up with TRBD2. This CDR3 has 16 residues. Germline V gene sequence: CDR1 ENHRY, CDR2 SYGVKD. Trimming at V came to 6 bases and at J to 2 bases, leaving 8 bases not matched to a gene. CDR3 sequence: CAISRASGGATDTQYF. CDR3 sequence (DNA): TGTGCCATCAGCCGAGCTAGCGGGGGAGCCACAGATACGCAGTATTTT.

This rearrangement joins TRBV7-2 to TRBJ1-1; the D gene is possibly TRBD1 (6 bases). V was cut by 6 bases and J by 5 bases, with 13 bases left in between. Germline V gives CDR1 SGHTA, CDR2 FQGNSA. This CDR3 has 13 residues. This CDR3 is CASRPTGRTEAFF. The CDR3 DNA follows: TGTGCCAGCAGACCTACAGGGCGTACTGAAGCTTTCTTT.

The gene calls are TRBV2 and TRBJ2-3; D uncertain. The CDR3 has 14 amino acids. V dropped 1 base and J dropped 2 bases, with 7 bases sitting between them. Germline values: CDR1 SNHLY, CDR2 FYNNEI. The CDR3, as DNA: TGTGCCAGCAGTGAAGTAGTGTACACAGATACGCAGTATTTT. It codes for CASSEVVYTDTQYF.

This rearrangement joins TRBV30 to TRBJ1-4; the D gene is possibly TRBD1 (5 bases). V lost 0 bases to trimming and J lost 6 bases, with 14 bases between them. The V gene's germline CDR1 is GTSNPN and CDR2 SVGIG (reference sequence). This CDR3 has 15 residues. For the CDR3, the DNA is TGTGCCTGGAGTGTTATCAGGGCCGCAGATGAAAAACTGTTTTTT. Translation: CAWSVIRAADEKLFF.